The 10 T cell receptor beta chains listed next were all sequenced from one sample in a study of cytomegalovirus exposure and HLA in healthy donors. PCR involved 60 Vbeta and 13 Jbeta primers. TCRdb's table, derived via immunoSEQ multiplex PCR, lists solely in-frame clones and lacks some. The table counts 100,000 or so clones; 0.5% to 0.7% lies in the top ten. Sequenced material: PBMCs. These receptors all stem from a middle-aged man in good health and CMV-seronegative.

The chain carries TRBV4-3 and TRBJ2-7; the D gene is possibly TRBD2 (5 bases). Germline V gene data show CDR1 as LGHNA and CDR2 as YSLEER. This CDR3 spans 15 amino acids. The germline V and J ends were trimmed by 0 bases and 3 bases, with 12 bases remaining between them. The DNA of the CDR3 is TGCGCCAGCAGCCAAGATAGAGCGGTGAACTACGAGCAGTACTTC. Its protein is CASSQDRAVNYEQYF.

The rearrangement uses TRBV10-2 and TRBJ2-7; the D gene is possibly TRBD2 (5 bases). The germline V gene encodes CDR1 WSHSY and CDR2 SAAADI. With 7 bases removed from V and 3 bases from J, the gap between germline ends came to 10 bases. The CDR3 contains 12 residues. CDR3 in amino acids: CASTKDFYEQYF. CDR3 coding DNA: TGCGCCAGCACCAAGGACTTCTACGAGCAGTACTTC.

The chain joins TRBV7-2 to TRBJ2-2, with 8 bases aligning to TRBD2. The J segment lost 7 bases and the V segment lost 3 bases, leaving 7 bases of the junction unmatched. This CDR3 is 15 amino acids long. CDR1 is SGHTA, CDR2 FQGNSA, per germline. The CDR3 DNA reads as TGTGCCAGCAGCTTCCCGGGGGGGCAAGGCGGGGAGCTGTTTTTT. Amino acid sequence: CASSFPGGQGGELFF.

The chain is built from TRBV4-2 and TRBJ2-7, with TRBD1 matching 9 bases. Germline CDR1 reads LGHNA; CDR2 reads YNFKEQ. CDR3 length equals 17 residues. V dropped 1 base and J dropped 3; count of bases not matched to a gene: 10. Here the CDR3 DNA reads TGTGCCAGCAGCCAAGGTGCTAACCCGGGACAGGGCTACGAGCAGTACTTC. This sequence encodes CASSQGANPGQGYEQYF.

The V gene is TRBV18, the J gene TRBJ2-7, with TRBD2 matching over 7 bases. The CDR3 runs to 13 residues. CDR1 is KGHSH, CDR2 LQKENI, per germline. V dropped 4 bases and J dropped 2; count of bases not matched to a gene: 2. The CDR3 loop reads CASSLLAAYEQYF. In DNA, the CDR3 is TGTGCCAGCTCACTCCTAGCGGCCTACGAGCAGTACTTC.

The chain employs TRBV19 and TRBJ2-1; TRBD1 agrees at 7 bases. Trimming at V came to 3 bases and at J to 10 bases, leaving 6 bases not matched to a gene. Per germline, CDR1 LNHDA and CDR2 SQIVND (reference sequence). CDR3 length: 13 amino acids. The CDR3, as DNA: TGTGCCAGTAGTATGACAGGGTGGGAGGAGCAGTTCTTC. Translating gives CASSMTGWEEQFF.

The genes are TRBV10-1 and TRBJ1-5; TRBD1 might be the D (5 bases). Germline-derived CDR1 and CDR2 are WNHNN and SYGVQD (reference sequence). Trimming left V 0 bases short and J 13 bases short, with 13 bases between. This CDR3 has 13 residues. In DNA, the CDR3 is TGCGCCAGCAGTGAGTCTCAGGGAAGACAGCAGCATTTT. Protein sequence: CASSESQGRQQHF.

This chain connects TRBV12-5 to TRBJ1-5; D possibly corresponds to TRBD1 (5 bases). The V and J ends lost 7 bases and 9 bases respectively, with 22 bases between them. CDR1 and CDR2 from the germline V gene are LGHNT and FRNRAP. The CDR3 contains 15 residues. Here the CDR3 DNA reads TGTGCTAGTGCCATAGGGGCGTCCCAAGGTCGGCCCCAGCATTTT. Its translation: CASAIGASQGRPQHF.

The chain carries TRBV27 and TRBJ2-1; 8 bases agree with TRBD1. This CDR3 is built from 13 residues. The V gene's germline CDR1 is MNHEY and CDR2 SMNVEV (reference sequence). J lost 6 bases, V lost 7 bases, and 5 bases had no gene match. This chain's CDR3 is CASTSDRVNEQFF. DNA for the CDR3: TGTGCCAGCACCTCGGACAGGGTCAATGAGCAGTTCTTC.

V usage is TRBV2 and J usage is TRBJ1-1, with D unclear. V was shortened by 1 base and J by 8 bases, with 11 bases between the two germline ends. CDR1 is SNHLY, CDR2 FYNNEI, per germline. CDR3 size: 13 residues. The CDR3 here is CASSEGPGVEAFF. The CDR3 nucleotides read TGTGCCAGCAGTGAAGGACCGGGTGTAGAAGCTTTCTTT.